This T cell receptor beta chain was sequenced during a study of cytomegalovirus exposure and HLA in healthy donors. Study results and caveats: Accounts indicate the classifier identified cytomegalovirus status with strong specificity and sensitivity. In vitro confirmation showed a few CMV-associated chains to be CMV antigen specific.

TCRdb's table, derived via immunoSEQ multiplex PCR, lists solely in-frame clones and lacks some. The data show about 44,000 clones, with 93% seen just once and 2% to 2.5% held by the top ten. This clone has just one count. Its target is unknown. CDR1 and CDR2 from the germline V gene are SGHDN and FVKESK. This CDR3 comprises 13 residues. The V end lost 1 base, the J end lost 11 bases, and 14 bases lay between the germline ends. J is TRBJ1-1 and V is TRBV14; D may be TRBD1 (5 bases). Material for sequencing was PBMCs. The sequence was collected from a woman younger than 35 in good health and CMV-seronegative. CDR3 residues: CASSQVEGLEAFF. CDR3 sequence (DNA): TGTGCCAGCAGCCAAGTGGAGGGGCTCGAGGCTTTCTTT.